A selection of T cell receptor beta chains follows, all from one sample in a study of cytomegalovirus exposure and HLA in healthy donors. The table came from immunoSEQ multiplex PCR; TCRdb's copy has only in-frame clones and leaves some out. The sample contains around 160,000 clones, almost 85% of which appear only once. Sequencing used PBMCs. Receptors originate from a man aged 25-40 years in good health and CMV-seropositive. Each CDR3 is given with its conserved first and last residue. Each record gives: J gene, D gene, V gene, clone size, CDR3 DNA, CDR3 protein. D genes are given only for firm matches. The listing skips clone size in some rows; elsewhere it reads once, few, many or a size class.

>TRBJ2-2|.|TRBV29-1|.
TGCAGCGTTATGCCGGCCGGGGAGCTGTTTTTT
CSVMPAGELFF
>TRBJ2-1|.|TRBV11-2|.
TGTGCCAGCACCACTCCTTCAGGAAGGCAGTTCTTC
CASTTPSGRQFF
>TRBJ2-1|TRBD1|TRBV19|.
TGTGCCAGTAGTATGGGACAGCCATACAATGAGCAGTTCTTC
CASSMGQPYNEQFF
>TRBJ2-1|.|TRBV5-5|.
TGTGCCAGCAGCTTGGGTGCAGGGATCTACAATGAGCAGTTCTTC
CASSLGAGIYNEQFF
>TRBJ2-4|.|TRBV15|.
TGTGCCACCAGCAGAGATTTGGGGCCGGGAAACATTCAGTACTTC
CATSRDLGPGNIQYF
>TRBJ2-6|.|TRBV11-2|.
TGTGCCAGCAGCGGACAGTCTGGGGCCAACGTCCTGACTTTC
CASSGQSGANVLTF
>TRBJ2-5|TRBD2|TRBV4-1|.
TGCGCCAGCAGCCCCAGGGGACTAGCGACAGAGACCCAGTACTTC
CASSPRGLATETQYF
>TRBJ2-3|TRBD2|TRBV2|.
TGTGCCAGCACCCCCGGGACTAGCGGTCGCACAGATACGCAGTATTTT
CASTPGTSGRTDTQYF
>TRBJ2-5|TRBD1|TRBV7-6|.
TGTGCCAGCAGCTTAGCTCGGGACAGTAAAGAGACCCAGTACTTC
CASSLARDSKETQYF
>TRBJ1-1|.|TRBV28|.
TGTGCCAGCAGTTGGGGCGATTTAGGGAGGGTGAACACTGAAGCTTTCTTT
CASSWGDLGRVNTEAFF
>TRBJ2-4|.|TRBV28|few
TGTGCCCTCTCGAAAGGGCAGGGAAACATTCAGTACTTC
CALSKGQGNIQYF
>TRBJ2-3|TRBD2|TRBV10-3|once
TGTGCCATCAGTTCTGGGACTAGCGGGACCACAGATACGCAGTATTTT
CAISSGTSGTTDTQYF
>TRBJ1-1|TRBD1|TRBV15|.
TGTGCCACCAGCAGAGAACAGGGGGCGTCCCATGAAGCTTTCTTT
CATSREQGASHEAFF
>TRBJ2-7|.|TRBV6-5|.
TGTGCCAGCAGTACAGCCTACGAGCAGTACTTC
CASSTAYEQYF
>TRBJ1-2|TRBD1|TRBV5-5|once
TGTGCCAGCAGCCCGACAGGGGGCTCATATGGCTACACCTTC
CASSPTGGSYGYTF
>TRBJ2-7|TRBD1|TRBV28|many
TGTGCCAGCAGGACAGGGTCCCTCTACGAGCAGTACTTC
CASRTGSLYEQYF
>TRBJ2-1|TRBD2|TRBV11-2|.
TGTGCCAGCAGCTTTAGCGGGAGGGGCTCCTACAATGAGCAGTTCTTC
CASSFSGRGSYNEQFF
>TRBJ1-3|.|TRBV9|.
TGTGCCAGCAGCGCAGCAGGGGTTTTGGGAAACACCATATATTTT
CASSAAGVLGNTIYF
>TRBJ2-3|.|TRBV20-1|.
TGCAGTGCAGTCGTTAGTAGTACGCAGTATTTT
CSAVVSSTQYF
>TRBJ2-7|TRBD1|TRBV6-1|.
TGTGCCAGCAGTGAAGGGACAGGGAAATCCTACGAGCAGTACTTC
CASSEGTGKSYEQYF
>TRBJ2-1|.|TRBV28|.
TGTGCCACCCTTGGACAGCCCTCCTACAATGAGCAGTTCTTC
CATLGQPSYNEQFF
>TRBJ1-2|.|TRBV2|.
TGTGCCAGCAGTGAAGTTGCGATATCTGGCTACACCTTC
CASSEVAISGYTF
>TRBJ2-3|.|TRBV9|once
TGTGCCAGCAGCGTAGAACACAGCACAGATACGCAGTATTTT
CASSVEHSTDTQYF
>TRBJ1-2|.|TRBV5-8|.
TGTGCCAGCAGCTTGAAATATCAGGGCGGCTATGGCTACACCTTC
CASSLKYQGGYGYTF
>TRBJ1-5|TRBD1|TRBV27|.
TGTGCCAGCGGGACAGGGGGTGGGTGGGCGCAGCCCCAGCATTTT
CASGTGGGWAQPQHF
>TRBJ2-7|TRBD1|TRBV5-4|once
TGTGCCAGCAGCTTGGGGCCCGGACAGGGTCAGTACTTC
CASSLGPGQGQYF
>TRBJ1-5|.|TRBV4-3|.
TGCGCCAGCAGCCAAGATCGGTCGGGGAATCAGCCCCAGCATTTT
CASSQDRSGNQPQHF
>TRBJ2-7|.|TRBV11-2|.
TGTGCCAGCAGCTTAGTGTATTCTCATCGCCCGGGCGAGCAGTACTTC
CASSLVYSHRPGEQYF
>TRBJ2-7|TRBD1|TRBV6-6|.
TGTGCCAGCAGCTGGGGACAGGGGGCCGGGGAGCAGTACTTC
CASSWGQGAGEQYF
>TRBJ1-5|.|TRBV28|.
TGTGCCAGCAGTTTCGGTCGTTACAATCAGCCCCAGCATTTT
CASSFGRYNQPQHF
>TRBJ2-7|.|TRBV6-1|.
TGTGCCAGCAGGGAGGGGGGGGTCTCCTACGAGCAGTACTTC
CASREGGVSYEQYF
>TRBJ1-1|TRBD1|TRBV6-5|.
TGTGCCAGCAGTTCCGACAGGGGGCTCGGTGAAGCTTTCTTT
CASSSDRGLGEAFF
>TRBJ2-1|TRBD2|TRBV28|.
TGTGCCAGCAGTCTCCCGGGGCACGGGGGGGCCGGTGAGCAGTTCTTC
CASSLPGHGGAGEQFF
>TRBJ1-1|.|TRBV2|few
TGTGCCAGCAGTCGGACACTGAACACTGAAGCTTTCTTT
CASSRTLNTEAFF
>TRBJ1-1|TRBD1|TRBV5-1|once
TGCGCCAGCAGCGCGCGACAGGGGGAGGGCACTGAAGCTTTCTTT
CASSARQGEGTEAFF
>TRBJ2-7|TRBD1|TRBV27|.
TGTGCCAGCAGGAACCGGGACAGGCTGTACGAGCAGTACTTC
CASRNRDRLYEQYF
>TRBJ2-1|TRBD1|TRBV5-4|.
TGTGCCAGCAGCTTGGCCGCGGCCCTCCGGGACAGGCCCTACAATGAGCAGTTCTTC
CASSLAAALRDRPYNEQFF
>TRBJ1-5|.|TRBV11-3|few
TGTGCCAGCAGCCGTACGGGTAGCAATCAGCCCCAGCATTTT
CASSRTGSNQPQHF
>TRBJ2-1|TRBD2|TRBV20-1|.
TGCAGTGCCCTAGCGGGGAATGAGCAGTTCTTC
CSALAGNEQFF
>TRBJ2-3|TRBD2|TRBV27|.
TGTGCCAGCAGTCCCGGGACTAGCGGGTTCCTGGATACGCAGTATTTT
CASSPGTSGFLDTQYF
>TRBJ1-1|.|TRBV6-1|.
TGTGCCAGCACGAGGGGCTCAGAGGGGGCTGAAGCTTTCTTT
CASTRGSEGAEAFF
>TRBJ1-1|.|TRBV7-3|few
TGTGCCAGCAGCTTAACAGGGGGATTGACTGAAGCTTTCTTT
CASSLTGGLTEAFF
>TRBJ2-7|.|TRBV19|.
TGTGCCAGTAGTCCTCAGGGGGGACGGATTGACTACGAGCAGTACTTC
CASSPQGGRIDYEQYF
>TRBJ2-5|.|TRBV20-1|.
TGCAGTGCTAGGCCAACAGGGACCCAGTACTTC
CSARPTGTQYF
>TRBJ2-2|TRBD2|TRBV9|.
TGTGCCAGCAGCGTAGAGGGTAGCGGGAGAACCGGGGAGCTGTTTTTT
CASSVEGSGRTGELFF
>TRBJ2-1|TRBD1|TRBV2|.
TGTGCCGTAAGTCAGGGGGTCTTC
CAVSQGVF
>TRBJ2-5|TRBD2|TRBV28|once
TGTGCCAGCAGTTTCAGCGGGGGGGCCAACGGAAGGGAGACCCAGTACTTC
CASSFSGGANGRETQYF
>TRBJ2-1|TRBD2|TRBV5-4|medium-sized
TGTGCCAGCAGCTTGGCCCTAGCGGACTACAATGAGCAGTTCTTC
CASSLALADYNEQFF
>TRBJ2-7|.|TRBV27|.
TGTGCCAGCAGTACTACAGGGTACGAGCAGTACTTC
CASSTTGYEQYF
>TRBJ1-5|TRBD1|TRBV28|.
TGTGCCAGCAGTTTAGGACAGGGGATCCCTTGGGGCAATCAGCCCCAGCATTTT
CASSLGQGIPWGNQPQHF
>TRBJ2-7|TRBD1|TRBV4-1|few
TGCGCCAGCAGCCAAGACCAGGGGGCGCGGGAGCAGTACTTC
CASSQDQGAREQYF
>TRBJ1-4|TRBD1|TRBV27|.
TGTGCCATCTATTGGGACAGGGGGTTTGTCTCGACTAATGAAAAACTGTTTTTT
CAIYWDRGFVSTNEKLFF
>TRBJ1-3|.|TRBV9|.
TGTGCCAGCAGCCACCCCAAACAGGGCTCTGGAAACACCATATATTTT
CASSHPKQGSGNTIYF
>TRBJ1-2|.|TRBV27|.
TGTGCCAGCAGGACGGGAGCCTATGGCTACACCTTC
CASRTGAYGYTF